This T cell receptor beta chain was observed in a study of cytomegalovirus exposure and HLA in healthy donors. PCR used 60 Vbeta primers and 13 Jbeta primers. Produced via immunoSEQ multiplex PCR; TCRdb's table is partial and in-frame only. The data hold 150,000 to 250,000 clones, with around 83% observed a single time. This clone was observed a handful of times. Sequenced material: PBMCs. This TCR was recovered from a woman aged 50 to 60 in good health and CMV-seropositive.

CDR3 amino acids: CASSLRTAGVGATEAFF. DNA of the CDR3: TGTGCCAGCAGTTTAAGAACCGCAGGTGTAGGTGCCACTGAAGCTTTCTTT. This chain connects TRBV28 to TRBJ1-1, with D unresolved. Germline V CDR1 and CDR2: MDHEN, SYDVKM. The CDR3 is made up of 17 amino acids. Trimming cost V 2 bases and J 4 bases, with 20 bases left between them.